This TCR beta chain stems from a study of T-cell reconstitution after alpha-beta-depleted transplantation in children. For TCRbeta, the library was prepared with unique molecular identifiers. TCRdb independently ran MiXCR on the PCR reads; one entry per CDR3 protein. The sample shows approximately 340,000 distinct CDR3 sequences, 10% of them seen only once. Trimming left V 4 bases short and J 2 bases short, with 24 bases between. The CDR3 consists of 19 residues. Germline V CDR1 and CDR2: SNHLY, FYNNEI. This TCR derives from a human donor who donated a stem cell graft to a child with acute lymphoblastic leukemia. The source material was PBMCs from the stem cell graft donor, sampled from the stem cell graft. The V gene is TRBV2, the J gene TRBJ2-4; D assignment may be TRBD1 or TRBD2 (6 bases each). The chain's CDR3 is CASSAKLRGGHSSKNIQYF. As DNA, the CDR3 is TGTGCCAGCAGTGCGAAGCTCCGAGGGGGGCATAGTTCCAAAAACATTCAGTACTTC.